Shown below are 16 T cell receptor beta chains from a single sample sequenced in a study of cytomegalovirus exposure and HLA in healthy donors. PCR primers comprised 60 Vbeta and 13 Jbeta primers. Generated by immunoSEQ multiplex PCR, the TCRdb table keeps only in-frame clones and is missing some. The sample has roughly 70,000 clones; around 70% are singletons. The sequencing sample was made of PBMCs. The receptor source for this set is a human donor in good health.

The V and J genes are TRBV19 and TRBJ2-3; D gene uncertain. Germline loops: CDR1 LNHDA, CDR2 SQIVND (reference sequence). The ends were cut back, 0 bases at V and 2 bases at J, with 9 bases in the middle. This CDR3 has 15 residues. The CDR3: CASSIEALATDTQYF. CDR3 DNA sequence: TGTGCCAGTAGTATAGAGGCGTTAGCCACAGATACGCAGTATTTT.

This chain uses TRBV5-6 with TRBJ2-1; weak D call: TRBD2 (5 bases). Per the germline V gene, CDR1 is SGHDT and CDR2 is YYEEEE. The V end was cut by 0 bases, the J end by 9 bases, with 16 bases between. The length of the CDR3 is 15 residues. CDR3 bases: TGTGCCAGCAGCTTGGAATGGATGGAGGTTGGTGAGCAGTTCTTC. Translation gives CASSLEWMEVGEQFF.

The rearrangement joins TRBV5-1 to TRBJ2-7, with 7 bases matching TRBD1. The V gene's germline CDR1 is SGHRS and CDR2 YFSETQ. This CDR3 is 12 amino acids long. V was pared by 4 bases and J by 6 bases, with 4 bases of the junction left unmatched. The CDR3 spells CASSTGAGEQYF. The CDR3 DNA reads as TGCGCCAGCAGCACAGGGGCGGGCGAGCAGTACTTC.

The genes are TRBV15 and TRBJ2-1, with 8 bases that match TRBD2. Germline V gene lookup returns CDR1 LNHNV and CDR2 YYDKDF (reference sequence). With V trimmed by 0 bases and J by 5 bases, 6 bases remained unmatched. This CDR3 comprises 16 residues. In DNA form, the CDR3 reads TGTGCCACCAGCAGAGATCATAGCGGGGCCAACAATGAGCAGTTCTTC. This encodes CATSRDHSGANNEQFF.

The gene calls are TRBV10-1 and TRBJ2-7; TRBD1 agrees at 7 bases. J gave up 2 bases and V 5 bases, and 6 bases lay outside the gene matches. Per germline, CDR1 WNHNN and CDR2 SYGVQD (reference sequence). This CDR3 has 14 amino acids. CDR3 bases: TGCGCCAGCAGTAAAGACAGGGCCCCCTACGAGCAGTACTTC. The encoded protein is CASSKDRAPYEQYF.

The chain combines TRBV5-4 with TRBJ2-7; weak D call: TRBD2 (5 bases). CDR1 and CDR2 from the germline V gene are SGHNT and YYREEE (reference sequence). Between the trimmed V and J ends, which lost 0 bases and 6 bases, there was a span of 13 bases. The CDR3 spans 14 residues. For the CDR3, the DNA is TGTGCCAGCAGCTTGGGAGGGATCCTAAGCGAGCAGTACTTC. Protein product: CASSLGGILSEQYF.

The rearrangement links TRBV27 to TRBJ1-2; TRBD1 aligns across 9 bases. V was pared by 6 bases and J by 3 bases, with 11 bases of the junction left unmatched. Germline lookup yields CDR1 MNHEY and CDR2 SMNVEV (reference sequence). The CDR3 extends over 16 amino acids. The DNA of the CDR3 is TGTGCCAGCAGCTTCCTCGGACAGGGGCGCGACTATGGCTACACCTTC. Protein: CASSFLGQGRDYGYTF.

V usage is TRBV20-1 and J usage is TRBJ1-5; D is unclear. There are 11 residues in the CDR3. Germline V gene data show CDR1 as DFQATT and CDR2 as SNEGSKA (reference sequence). V dropped 5 bases and J dropped 11 bases, with 13 bases sitting between them. The CDR3 loop reads CSAPAGSAQHF. In DNA, the CDR3 is TGCAGTGCTCCGGCGGGGTCAGCCCAGCATTTT.

The CDR3 DNA reads TGCGCCAGCAGCTTCCTAGCGGGGGCAACCTACAATGAGCAGTTCTTC. It encodes CASSFLAGATYNEQFF. The V and J genes are TRBV5-1 and TRBJ2-1, with 10 bases lining up with TRBD2. V lost 2 bases and J lost 2; bases outside the gene matches: 4. The CDR3 sequence is 16 residues long. Germline V CDR1 and CDR2: SGHRS, YFSETQ.

This sequence joins TRBV5-1 and TRBJ1-1; tentative D call: TRBD1 (5 bases). CDR1 and CDR2 from the germline V gene are SGHRS and YFSETQ. Trimming shortened V by 2 bases and J by 0 bases, and 8 bases separated the two germline ends. CDR3 length: 14 amino acids. The CDR3 nucleotides read TGCGCCAGCAGCTTCTCAGGGTTGAACACTGAAGCTTTCTTT. Its protein is CASSFSGLNTEAFF.

The chain combines TRBV5-1 with TRBJ2-5, with D uncertain. The CDR3 contains 14 residues. Germline values: CDR1 SGHRS, CDR2 YFSETQ. Trimming took 0 bases from V and 5 from J, leaving 11 bases between them. In DNA, the CDR3 is TGCGCCAGCAGCTTGGGTGACTCCCACGAGACCCAGTACTTC. As protein: CASSLGDSHETQYF.

The V gene is TRBV9, the J gene TRBJ1-1, with TRBD1 as a possible D gene (6 bases). Trimming took 3 bases from V and 4 from J, leaving 19 bases between them. In germline, CDR1 is SGDLS, CDR2 YYNGEE. The CDR3 is 16 residues long. The CDR3 DNA reads TGTGCCAGCAGCGGCTACCCTACAGGGCTGGCCACTGAAGCTTTCTTT. As protein: CASSGYPTGLATEAFF.

J is TRBJ2-1 and V is TRBV4-1, with D maybe TRBD2 (6 bases). CDR3 length: 15 amino acids. Trimming removed 3 bases at V and 6 bases at J, with 15 bases between. The germline gives CDR1 MGHRA, CDR2 YSYEKL. CDR3 in amino acids: CASSHRMGGSNEQFF. In nucleotides, the CDR3 is TGCGCCAGCAGCCATCGTATGGGAGGTAGCAATGAGCAGTTCTTC.

The genes are TRBV27 and TRBJ2-7, with a weak D call TRBD2 (7 bases). V was shortened by 4 bases and J by 3 bases, with 13 bases between the two germline ends. The germline V gene has CDR1 MNHEY and CDR2 SMNVEV (reference sequence). The CDR3 length is 14 residues. The DNA of the CDR3 is TGTGCCAGCAGTTGGGGGGGCCCCCTCTACGAGCAGTACTTC. This codes for CASSWGGPLYEQYF.

The genes are TRBV6-1 and TRBJ2-1; TRBD2 is a possible D gene (6 bases). Germline V gene sequence: CDR1 MNHNS, CDR2 SASEGT. The germline V and J ends were trimmed by 3 bases and 4 bases, with 13 bases remaining between them. The CDR3 spans 15 residues. The CDR3 coding sequence is TGTGCCAGCAGTGAGTGGCGGGGCTCATACAATGAGCAGTTCTTC. Protein product: CASSEWRGSYNEQFF.

This chain connects TRBV27 to TRBJ2-2; possibly TRBD2 for D (5 bases). Looked up from germline, CDR1 is MNHEY and CDR2 is SMNVEV (reference sequence). V lost 3 bases to trimming and J lost 0 bases, with 11 bases between them. The CDR3 is 16 amino acids. The DNA of the CDR3 is TGTGCCAGCAGTTTTTTCGGGAACGCGAACACCGGGGAGCTGTTTTTT. Translating it yields CASSFFGNANTGELFF.